Shown below are 32 T cell receptor beta chains from a single sample sequenced in a study of cytomegalovirus exposure and HLA in healthy donors. In the PCR, 60 Vbeta and 13 Jbeta primers were used. The table came from immunoSEQ multiplex PCR; TCRdb's copy has only in-frame clones and leaves some out. The repertoire holds roughly 200,000 clones, with under 70% as singletons. The material sequenced was PBMCs. Every receptor here comes from a man between 35 and 55 years old in good health and CMV-seropositive.

The chain employs TRBV7-6 and TRBJ2-2; D unresolved. This CDR3 is built from 13 residues. V shed 5 bases and J shed 6 bases, with 10 bases lying between them. The germline V gene has CDR1 SGHVS and CDR2 FNYEAQ. CDR3 loop: CASSPPWPGELFF. CDR3 nucleotides: TGTGCCAGCAGCCCCCCCTGGCCCGGGGAGCTGTTTTTT.

Comment on this clone: The germline gene is not matched at one end of the junction; a read error may be the cause. This same CDR3 is encoded by further DNA sequences in the sample. The chain links TRBV29-1 to TRBJ1-1, with D uncertain. Germline assignment: CDR1 SQVTM and CDR2 ANQGSEA. The CDR3 length is 12 residues. In DNA form, the CDR3 reads TGCAGCGTAGGAGGAGGGAACACCGAAGCTTTCTTT. Residues: CSVGGGNTEAFF.

The gene calls are TRBV2 and TRBJ2-7; the D gene is possibly TRBD1 (6 bases). Between the trimmed V and J ends, which lost 7 bases and 1 base, there was a span of 17 bases. The germline gives CDR1 SNHLY, CDR2 FYNNEI. The CDR3 has 15 amino acids. CDR3 bases: TGTGCCAGCATGCCCCGGGACACCTTTTCCTACGAGCAGTACTTC. It encodes CASMPRDTFSYEQYF.

The rearrangement links TRBV18 to TRBJ1-2, with 7 bases matching TRBD1. This CDR3 has 15 amino acids. Per germline, CDR1 KGHSH and CDR2 LQKENI. Losses at the gene ends were 6 bases for V and 0 bases for J; bases not matched to a gene: 7. CDR3 amino acids: CASSPRGQPNYGYTF. Written as DNA, the CDR3 is TGTGCCAGCTCCCCGCGGGGACAGCCTAACTATGGCTACACCTTC.

The J gene is TRBJ1-2, the V gene TRBV2, with 7 bases matching TRBD1. The CDR3 runs to 14 residues. Losses at the gene ends were 5 bases for V and 2 bases for J; bases not matched to a gene: 5. Germline values: CDR1 SNHLY, CDR2 FYNNEI. CDR3 region: CASSSRQGNYGYTF. DNA of the CDR3: TGTGCCAGCAGTAGTCGACAGGGAAACTATGGCTACACCTTC.

The chain employs TRBV6-1 and TRBJ1-5, with 10 bases matching TRBD1. Losses at the gene ends were 3 bases for V and 5 bases for J; bases not matched to a gene: 7. CDR3 length: 16 residues. Germline V lookup: CDR1 MNHNS, CDR2 SASEGT. In DNA form, the CDR3 reads TGTGCCAGCAGTGAGGCGACAGGGGGCGTCTATCAGCCCCAGCATTTT. It yields the protein CASSEATGGVYQPQHF.

V usage is TRBV4-2 and J usage is TRBJ2-5; 9 bases line up with TRBD2. From germline, CDR1 is LGHNA and CDR2 YNFKEQ. The CDR3 is 17 residues long. Trimming removed 1 base from V and 7 bases from J; junction bases left unmatched: 13. For the CDR3, the DNA is TGTGCCAGCAGCCAAGTGGTGGGAGCGGGGGGAAAGGGGACCCAGTACTTC. It encodes CASSQVVGAGGKGTQYF.

This clone came up once. The chain has TRBV6-1 and TRBJ1-4, with D possibly being TRBD1 (6 bases). The V gene's germline CDR1 is MNHNS and CDR2 SASEGT. The CDR3 extends over 13 amino acids. With 4 bases removed from V and 8 bases from J, the gap between germline ends came to 11 bases. The CDR3 DNA is TGTGCCAGCAGTGGGGAGGGGGACGAAAAACTGTTTTTT. It encodes CASSGEGDEKLFF.

The chain carries TRBV7-2 and TRBJ2-3, with TRBD2 matching over 12 bases. Germline V gene data show CDR1 as SGHTA and CDR2 as FQGNSA. J was trimmed by 3 bases and V by 4 bases; bases with no gene match: 8. The CDR3 runs 17 residues. CDR3 nucleotides: TGTGCCAGCAGCTCGCTAGCGGGGGGGCTATCAACAGATACGCAGTATTTT. Amino acid sequence: CASSSLAGGLSTDTQYF.

J is TRBJ2-3 and V is TRBV5-1; 10 nucleotides agree with TRBD2. V was clipped by 0 bases and J by 2 bases; unmatched bases: 3. Germline lookup yields CDR1 SGHRS and CDR2 YFSETQ. This CDR3 contains 16 residues. In DNA, the CDR3 is TGCGCCAGCAGCTTGGTTAGCGGGGGGATCACAGATACGCAGTATTTT. The encoded protein is CASSLVSGGITDTQYF. Drawing the rest from reference TRBV5-1 and TRBJ2-3, the complete variable domain is KAGVTQTPRYLIKTRGQQVTLSCSPISGHRSVSWYQQTPGQGLQFLFEYFSETQRNKGNFPGRFSGRQFSNSRSEMNVSTLELGDSALYLCASSLVSGGITDTQYFGPGTRLTVL.

V usage is TRBV5-1 and J usage is TRBJ1-1; D unclear. CDR1 is SGHRS and CDR2 is YFSETQ in the germline V gene. V gave up 0 bases and J gave up 0 bases, with 6 bases separating them. The CDR3 runs to 14 residues. CDR3 region: CASSLAYLNTEAFF. The DNA for the CDR3 is TGCGCCAGCAGCTTGGCCTATCTGAACACTGAAGCTTTCTTT.

CDR3 region: CASSIRQGYEQYF. The CDR3 region has the DNA TGTGCCAGCAGTATCCGACAGGGCTACGAGCAGTACTTC. J is TRBJ2-7 and V is TRBV6-1; 7 nucleotides line up with TRBD1. Trimming took 5 bases from V and 3 from J; bases not matched to a gene: 4. The CDR3 runs 13 residues. Germline CDR1 is MNHNS and CDR2 is SASEGT.

This chain connects TRBV6-6 to TRBJ1-5; a possible D gene is TRBD1 (5 bases). Per the germline V gene, CDR1 is MNHNY and CDR2 is SVGAGI (reference sequence). Trimming removed 5 bases from V and 5 bases from J, with 10 bases in between. The CDR3 sequence is 13 residues long. This CDR3 is CASSVSGYQPQHF. The CDR3 DNA reads as TGTGCCAGCAGTGTATCAGGGTATCAGCCCCAGCATTTT.

The chain carries TRBV6-1 and TRBJ1-5; D ambiguous. Germline lookup yields CDR1 MNHNS and CDR2 SASEGT. V lost 7 bases and J lost 3, with 10 bases in between. This CDR3 is 13 amino acids long. CDR3 nucleotide sequence: TGTGCCAGCACGTCAGAAATCAATCAGCCCCAGCATTTT. As protein: CASTSEINQPQHF.

The sample holds one count of this clone. The V and J genes are TRBV5-4 and TRBJ2-7, with 7 bases aligning to TRBD2. Germline V CDR1 and CDR2: SGHNT, YYREEE (reference sequence). Trimming took 4 bases from V and 5 from J; bases not matched to a gene: 9. The CDR3 loop spans 14 amino acids. This CDR3 is CASSNGGLVHEQYF. The CDR3 nucleotides read TGTGCCAGCAGCAACGGGGGGTTGGTCCACGAGCAGTACTTC.

This clone was found a few times. V is TRBV23-1 and J is TRBJ2-3, with a tentative D call TRBD1 (6 bases). TRBV23-1 is labeled an ORF, and its function is uncertain. The CDR3 contains 15 residues. The chain's CDR3 is CVWERRTDRPDTQYF. CDR3 in DNA: TGCGTCTGGGAGAGGAGGACAGATCGGCCAGATACGCAGTATTTT.

This clone was observed once. This chain joins TRBV27 and TRBJ1-6, with 8 bases lining up with TRBD1. Germline V lookup: CDR1 MNHEY, CDR2 SMNVEV (reference sequence). With 3 bases clipped from V and 6 bases from J, the junction kept 7 bases outside the gene matches. This CDR3 has 16 amino acids. The CDR3 bases are TGTGCCAGCAGTTTGTCAGGGGACAGGTTTAATTCACCCCTCCACTTT. Encoded protein: CASSLSGDRFNSPLHF.

The chain employs TRBV13 and TRBJ1-1; D might be TRBD1 (6 bases). Germline-derived CDR1 and CDR2 are PRHDT and FYEKMQ (reference sequence). V lost 5 bases to trimming and J lost 0 bases, with 13 bases between them. The CDR3 is 15 amino acids. The CDR3 loop is CASSPLDRMNTEAFF. Written as DNA, the CDR3 is TGTGCCAGCAGCCCATTGGACAGAATGAACACTGAAGCTTTCTTT.

The J gene is TRBJ2-5, the V gene TRBV19, with D tentatively TRBD2 (5 bases). The J call may be in error: the DNA end matches TRBJ2-7 better. The CDR3 is 14 residues long. In germline, CDR1 is LNHDA, CDR2 SQIVND (reference sequence). CDR3 sequence reads: CASSIGGGPYEQYF. In DNA form, the CDR3 reads TGTGCCAGTAGTATAGGTGGAGGACCCTACGAGCAGTACTTC.

For the CDR3, the DNA is TGCGCCAGCAGTGAGTCGGCGGGGACCACCTACGAGCAGTACTTC. It codes for CASSESAGTTYEQYF. V is TRBV10-2 and J is TRBJ2-7; maybe TRBD2 (6 bases). Trimming removed 0 bases from V and 2 bases from J, with 11 bases in between. In germline, CDR1 is WSHSY, CDR2 SAAADI. CDR3 length equals 15 residues.

The chain carries TRBV7-9 and TRBJ1-1; D is unclear. The germline gives CDR1 SEHNR, CDR2 FQNEAQ (reference sequence). The V gene lost 3 bases and the J gene lost 11 bases, with 10 bases spanning the gap. The CDR3 runs to 11 residues. CDR3 nucleotide sequence: TGTGCCAGCAGCTTTCGGGGAAGGGCTTTCTTT. It is translated as CASSFRGRAFF.

The genes are TRBV2 and TRBJ2-5, with 11 bases matching TRBD1. The J call may be incorrect, as the DNA end agrees better with TRBJ2-7. The CDR3 runs to 15 residues. Per germline, CDR1 SNHLY and CDR2 FYNNEI. CDR3 amino acids: CASSEEGTGGYEQYF. In nucleotides, the CDR3 is TGTGCCAGCAGTGAAGAAGGGACAGGGGGATACGAGCAGTACTTC.

The V call is TRBV6-5, the J call TRBJ2-3, with D possibly matching TRBD2 (5 bases). Germline CDR1 MNHEY, CDR2 SVGAGI. The CDR3 spans 15 residues. V dropped 5 bases and J dropped 0 bases, with 12 bases sitting between them. The CDR3 DNA sequence: TGTGCCAGCAGTCCCGCGAGGACTAGCACAGATACGCAGTATTTT. Amino acid sequence: CASSPARTSTDTQYF.

This chain links TRBV6-5 with TRBJ1-1, with D tentatively TRBD1 (6 bases). Trimming pared 3 bases from V and 11 bases from J, leaving 22 bases between. From germline, CDR1 is MNHEY and CDR2 SVGAGI. The CDR3 spans 15 residues. In DNA, the CDR3 is TGTGCCAGCAGTTATTTTTCCGGGACACAAGGGCGGGCTTTCTTT. It encodes CASSYFSGTQGRAFF.

As for this clone: This CDR3 is also generated by other DNA sequences in the sample. The genes are TRBV5-6 and TRBJ1-2, with 8 bases that match TRBD1. Germline V CDR1 and CDR2: SGHDT, YYEEEE. The CDR3 has 12 amino acids. V trimming: 4 bases; J trimming: 7 bases; junction bases outside the gene matches: 3. The CDR3 nucleotides read TGTGCCAGCAGCCCGGACAGGGTTGGCTACACCTTC. The encoded protein is CASSPDRVGYTF.

The rearrangement joins TRBV2 to TRBJ2-7; TRBD1 might be the D (7 bases). This CDR3 is built from 14 residues. Germline CDR1 is SNHLY and CDR2 is FYNNEI. V was shortened by 5 bases and J by 6 bases, with 17 bases between the two germline ends. In DNA form, the CDR3 reads TGTGCCAGCAGTACGCCAGGGGGGCTACGCGAGCAGTACTTC. This translates into CASSTPGGLREQYF.

The chain recombines TRBV5-1 with TRBJ2-7; 8 bases are shared with TRBD1. The CDR3 spans 14 residues. From germline, CDR1 is SGHRS and CDR2 YFSETQ. V lost 6 bases, J lost 2 bases, and 7 bases stayed unmatched. In DNA, the CDR3 is TGCGCCAGCACCATACAGGGGGGCCCCTACGAGCAGTACTTC. Its translation: CASTIQGGPYEQYF.

In its sample, this clone was seen a few times. This rearrangement joins TRBV7-2 to TRBJ1-3; D is ambiguous. Germline V gene data show CDR1 as SGHTA and CDR2 as FQGNSA. Trimming took 1 base from V and 7 from J, leaving 8 bases between them. The CDR3 runs 13 residues. The DNA for the CDR3 is TGTGCCAGCAGCTTAGAGTATGGCAACACCATATATTTT. Protein sequence: CASSLEYGNTIYF.

CDR3 nucleotide sequence: TGTGCCAGCAGCCTGCCGGACAGGCCCACGGGCGAGCAGTACTTC. It translates to CASSLPDRPTGEQYF. The chain links TRBV7-9 to TRBJ2-7; TRBD1 aligns across 7 bases. Germline V gene sequence: CDR1 SEHNR, CDR2 FQNEAQ (reference sequence). The CDR3 totals 15 residues. Germline trimming cut 5 bases from V and 6 bases from J; bases unmatched to any gene: 13.

Notes on this clone: Mismatch with germline at one junction end may stem from a read error. J is TRBJ1-1 and V is TRBV6-1; D not resolved. The CDR3 has 14 residues. Germline assignment: CDR1 MNHNS and CDR2 SASEGT. Here the CDR3 DNA reads TGTGCCAGCAGTGATTATATTCAGTGGGCTGAAACTTTCTTT. This codes for CASSDYIQWAETFF.

The chain uses TRBV6-1 and TRBJ2-1, with 9 bases aligning to TRBD1. Germline V gene data show CDR1 as MNHNS and CDR2 as SASEGT. CDR3 size: 14 residues. Unmatched junction bases numbered 10, after V lost 7 bases and J lost 9 bases. As DNA, the CDR3 is TGTGCCAGCAAGTTCGGGACAGGGCTCCCTGAGCAGTTCTTC. Its protein product is CASKFGTGLPEQFF.

The count of this clone is one. V gene TRBV5-6 combines with J gene TRBJ1-1, with D perhaps matching TRBD1 (5 bases). This CDR3 has 16 amino acids. V was cut by 4 bases and J by 0 bases, with 16 bases left in between. CDR1 is SGHDT, CDR2 YYEEEE, per germline. Here the CDR3 DNA reads TGTGCCAGCAGCCCCTTCGGGGAGGGGCTGAACACTGAAGCTTTCTTT. Protein sequence: CASSPFGEGLNTEAFF.